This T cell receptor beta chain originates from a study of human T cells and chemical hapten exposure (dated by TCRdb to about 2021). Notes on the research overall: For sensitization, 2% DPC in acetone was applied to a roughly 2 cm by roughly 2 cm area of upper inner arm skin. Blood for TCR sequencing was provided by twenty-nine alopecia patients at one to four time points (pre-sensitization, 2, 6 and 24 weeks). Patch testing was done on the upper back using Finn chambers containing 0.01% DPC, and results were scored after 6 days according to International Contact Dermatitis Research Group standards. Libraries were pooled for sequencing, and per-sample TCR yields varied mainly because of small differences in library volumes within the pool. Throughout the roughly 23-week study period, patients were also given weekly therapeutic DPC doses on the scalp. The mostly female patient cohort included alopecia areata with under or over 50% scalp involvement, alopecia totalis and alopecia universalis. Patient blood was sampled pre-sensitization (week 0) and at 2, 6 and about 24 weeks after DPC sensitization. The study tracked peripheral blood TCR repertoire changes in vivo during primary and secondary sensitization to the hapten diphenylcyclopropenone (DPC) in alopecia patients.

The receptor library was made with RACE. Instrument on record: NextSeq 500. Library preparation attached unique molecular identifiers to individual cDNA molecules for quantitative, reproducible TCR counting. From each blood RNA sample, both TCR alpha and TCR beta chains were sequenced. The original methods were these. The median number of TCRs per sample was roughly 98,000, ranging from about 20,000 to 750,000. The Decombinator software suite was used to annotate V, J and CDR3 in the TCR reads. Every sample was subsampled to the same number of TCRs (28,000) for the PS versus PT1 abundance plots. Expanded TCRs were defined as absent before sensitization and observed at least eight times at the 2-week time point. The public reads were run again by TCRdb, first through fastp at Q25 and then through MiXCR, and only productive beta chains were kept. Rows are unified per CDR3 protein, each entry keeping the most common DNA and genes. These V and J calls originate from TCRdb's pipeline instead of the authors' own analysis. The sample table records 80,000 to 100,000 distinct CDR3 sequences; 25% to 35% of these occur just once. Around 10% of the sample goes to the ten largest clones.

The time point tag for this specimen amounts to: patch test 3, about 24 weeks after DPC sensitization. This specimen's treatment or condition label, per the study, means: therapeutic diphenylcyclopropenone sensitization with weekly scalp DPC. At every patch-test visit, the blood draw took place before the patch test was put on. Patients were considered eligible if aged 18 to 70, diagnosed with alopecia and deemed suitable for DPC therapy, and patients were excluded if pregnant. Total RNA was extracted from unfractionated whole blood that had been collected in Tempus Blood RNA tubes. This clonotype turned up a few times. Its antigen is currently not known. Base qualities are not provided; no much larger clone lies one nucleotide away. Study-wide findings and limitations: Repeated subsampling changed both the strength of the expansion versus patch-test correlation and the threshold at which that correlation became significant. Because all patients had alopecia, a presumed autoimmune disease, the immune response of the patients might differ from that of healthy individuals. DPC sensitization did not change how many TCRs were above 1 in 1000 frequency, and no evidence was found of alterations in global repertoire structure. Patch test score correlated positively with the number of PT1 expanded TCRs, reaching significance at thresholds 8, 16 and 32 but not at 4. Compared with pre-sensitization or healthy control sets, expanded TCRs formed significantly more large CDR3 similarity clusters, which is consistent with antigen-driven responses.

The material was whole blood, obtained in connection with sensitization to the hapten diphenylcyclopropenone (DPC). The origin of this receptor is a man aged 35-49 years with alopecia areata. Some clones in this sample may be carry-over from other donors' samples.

The CDR3 amino acid sequence is: CASSERGLHGYTF. The DNA is TGTGCCAGCAGTGAGAGGGGACTGCATGGCTACACCTTC. The V gene is TRBV2 and the J gene is TRBJ1-2, with TRBD1 perhaps the D gene, on 5 matching bases. The germline V gene sets CDR1 to SNHLY and CDR2 to FYNNEI. V and J lose 3 bases and 6 bases, and a span of 11 bases separates them. The CDR3, cysteine through phenylalanine, is 13 amino acids long. The only DNA kept is the CDR3, 39 bases in frame from the first base.